Following are 13 T cell receptor beta chains from one sample sequenced in a study of vaccination and CD4 T cells after COVID-19. The treatment was: approximately 9-day PBMC culture with coronavirus spike peptide pools or control peptides (ViraFEST assay). The Oncomine TCR Beta short-read assay was applied to DNA of cultured CD4+ T cells. MiXCR was run by TCRdb on the PCR reads, yielding one entry per CDR3 protein. The sample holds over 10,000 distinct CDR3 sequences, 50% seen once. Antigens of these TCRs are unknown. The specimen sequenced was CD4+ T cells from blood, cultured in vitro. All receptors derive from a human donor who had recovered from COVID-19.

This chain uses TRBV12-3 or TRBV12-4 with TRBJ1-2; D is undetermined. There are 14 residues in the CDR3. Trimming stripped 1 base from V and 2 bases from J, with 8 bases between. This CDR3 is CASSLDGLNYGYTF. In DNA form, the CDR3 reads TGTGCCAGCAGTTTAGACGGGCTCAACTATGGCTACACCTTC.

The V and J genes are TRBV5-5 and TRBJ2-7; D not certain. Germline-derived CDR1 and CDR2 are SGHKS and YYEKEE (reference sequence). This CDR3 comprises 15 residues. Trimming took 4 bases from V and 2 from J, leaving 16 bases between them. CDR3 in amino acids: CASSRLGSSTYEQYF. The CDR3 DNA is TGTGCCAGCAGCAGATTGGGGTCTTCCACCTACGAGCAGTACTTC.

By proportion, this clonotype is medium-sized (0.01 to 0.1%). The chain links TRBV20-1 to TRBJ2-7, with TRBD2 as a possible D gene (6 bases). The CDR3 extends over 16 amino acids. Trimming removed 6 bases at V and 4 bases at J, with 25 bases between. Germline loops: CDR1 DFQATT, CDR2 SNEGSKA (reference sequence). The CDR3 reads CSALALPGTSAYEQYF. In DNA form, the CDR3 reads TGCAGTGCCTTGGCTTTACCGGGGACTTCAGCTTACGAGCAGTACTTC.

This clonotype was counted between two and nine times. The V and J genes are TRBV7-8 and TRBJ1-2; tentatively, D is TRBD1 (6 bases). Trimming took off 1 base at V and 7 bases at J, with 22 bases between the two ends. The CDR3 extends over 17 amino acids. From germline, CDR1 is SGHVS and CDR2 FQNEAQ. CDR3 sequence reads: CASSLERVSGVGGGYTF. As DNA, the CDR3 is TGTGCCAGCAGCTTAGAAAGGGTTTCAGGGGTCGGAGGTGGCTACACCTTC.

The rearrangement links TRBV5-1 to TRBJ2-3, with 7 bases lining up with TRBD2. CDR1 is SGHRS, CDR2 YFSETQ, per germline. Trimming cost V 1 base and J 5 bases; bases outside gene matches: 7. This CDR3 region has 15 residues. CDR3: CASSLQRGGGDTQYF. The DNA of the CDR3 is TGCGCCAGCAGCTTGCAGCGGGGCGGGGGAGATACGCAGTATTTT.

This CDR3 is CASSYSMGVGRYGYTF. The CDR3 nucleotides read TGTGCCAGCAGTTACTCAATGGGGGTTGGGCGGTATGGCTACACCTTC. The chain uses TRBV6-5 and TRBJ1-2; possible D gene TRBD1, 5 bases. Per the germline V gene, CDR1 is MNHEY and CDR2 is SVGAGI. This CDR3 contains 16 residues. The germline V and J ends were trimmed by 0 bases and 5 bases, with 16 bases remaining between them.

The rearrangement uses TRBV20-1 and TRBJ2-2; D may correspond to TRBD1 or TRBD2 (6 bases each). V dropped 3 bases and J dropped 5 bases, with 16 bases sitting between them. CDR1 and CDR2 (germline): DFQATT, SNEGSKA (reference sequence). The CDR3 spans 15 residues. The CDR3 DNA sequence: TGCAGTGCTAGCCCGGGGGCCCTAGGAACCGGGGAGCTGTTTTTT. As protein: CSASPGALGTGELFF.

The chain is built from TRBV12-3 or TRBV12-4 and TRBJ1-2, with D perhaps TRBD1 (6 bases). The V gene lost 6 bases and the J gene lost 6 bases, with 14 bases spanning the gap. This CDR3 contains 13 residues. Here the CDR3 reads CASSPLTGNGYTF. As DNA, the CDR3 is TGTGCCAGCAGCCCTTTAACAGGGAATGGCTACACCTTC.

This clonotype was recorded a few times. V gene TRBV9 combines with J gene TRBJ1-2, with 8 bases lining up with TRBD1. The CDR3 length is 14 residues. V was clipped by 0 bases and J by 8 bases; unmatched bases: 6. Germline V gene data show CDR1 as SGDLS and CDR2 as YYNGEE. The CDR3 loop is CASSVDQGARGYTF. In DNA, the CDR3 is TGTGCCAGCAGCGTAGATCAGGGGGCGCGAGGCTACACCTTC.

This sequence joins TRBV2 and TRBJ1-2; the D gene is possibly TRBD1 (6 bases). The CDR3 loop spans 15 amino acids. From germline, CDR1 is SNHLY and CDR2 FYNNEI. V was clipped by 6 bases and J by 4 bases, with 18 bases between them. In nucleotides, the CDR3 is TGTGCCAGCAGAATTTCAGGGGCGAGGGCCTATGGCTACACCTTC. Protein sequence: CASRISGARAYGYTF.

Only a few counts were recorded for this clonotype. V is TRBV6-5 and J is TRBJ1-1; the D gene is possibly TRBD1 (6 bases). The CDR3 extends over 19 amino acids. Germline assignment: CDR1 MNHEY and CDR2 SVGAGI. V was clipped by 0 bases and J by 0 bases, with 20 bases between them. CDR3: CASSYSTDSAGFMNTEAFF. CDR3 DNA: TGTGCCAGCAGTTACTCGACGGACAGCGCAGGATTTATGAACACTGAAGCTTTCTTT.

This chain connects TRBV19 to TRBJ2-1; D possibly corresponds to TRBD2 (6 bases). CDR3 length: 17 amino acids. Between the trimmed V and J ends, which lost 5 bases and 0 bases, there was a span of 17 bases. Germline loops: CDR1 LNHDA, CDR2 SQIVND (reference sequence). CDR3 protein: CASSGSAGSPSYNEQFF. The CDR3 DNA sequence: TGTGCCAGTAGTGGGTCGGCGGGGAGCCCCTCCTACAATGAGCAGTTCTTC.

J is TRBJ1-2 and V is TRBV19; TRBD1 might be the D (5 bases). V shed 4 bases and J shed 3 bases, with 15 bases lying between them. Germline V gene lookup returns CDR1 LNHDA and CDR2 SQIVND (reference sequence). This CDR3 region has 15 residues. The CDR3, as DNA: TGTGCCAGTAGTAACGGACAACCTAGGGACTATGGCTACACCTTC. Its protein is CASSNGQPRDYGYTF.